This TCR beta chain stems from a study of blood T cell repertoires in COVID-19. For the study at large: COVID-19 samples, acute and convalescent, were from the United States, Italy and Spain.

V was shortened by 1 base and J by 6 bases, with 16 bases between the two germline ends. Germline assignment: CDR1 MNHNS and CDR2 SASEGT. CDR3 length equals 17 residues. Libraries were prepared by immunoSEQ multiplex PCR; TCRdb keeps only in-frame clonotypes and omits some of them. This table has tens of thousands of clones, more than 70% appearing once. The chain uses TRBV6-1 and TRBJ1-6; D ambiguous. The sequencing sample was made of peripheral blood. This TCR was sampled from a man aged 65 to 85 with acute or convalescent COVID-19. CDR3 nucleotides: TGTGCCAGCAGTGAAGTAGAGGTACGCGTCTTTAATTCACCCCTCCACTTT. It yields the protein CASSEVEVRVFNSPLHF.